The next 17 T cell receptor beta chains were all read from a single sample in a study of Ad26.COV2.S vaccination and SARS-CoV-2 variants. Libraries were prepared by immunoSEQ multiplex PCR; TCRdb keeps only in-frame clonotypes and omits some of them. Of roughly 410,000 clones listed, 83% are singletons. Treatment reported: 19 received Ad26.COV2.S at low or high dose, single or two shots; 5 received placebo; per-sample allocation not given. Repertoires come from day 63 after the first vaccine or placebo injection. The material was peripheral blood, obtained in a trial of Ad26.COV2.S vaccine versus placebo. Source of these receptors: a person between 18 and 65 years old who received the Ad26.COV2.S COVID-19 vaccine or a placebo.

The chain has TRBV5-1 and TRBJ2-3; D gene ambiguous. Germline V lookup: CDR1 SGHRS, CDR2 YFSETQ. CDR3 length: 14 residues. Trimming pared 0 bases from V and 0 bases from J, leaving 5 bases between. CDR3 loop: CASSLETSTDTQYF. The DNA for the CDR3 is TGCGCCAGCAGCTTGGAAACGAGCACAGATACGCAGTATTTT.

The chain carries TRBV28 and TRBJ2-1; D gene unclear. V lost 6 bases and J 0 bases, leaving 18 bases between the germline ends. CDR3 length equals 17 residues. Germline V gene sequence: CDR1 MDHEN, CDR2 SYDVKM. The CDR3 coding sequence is TGTGCCAGCAGCCCCTGGATCGACACCGACTCCTACAATGAGCAGTTCTTC. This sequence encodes CASSPWIDTDSYNEQFF.

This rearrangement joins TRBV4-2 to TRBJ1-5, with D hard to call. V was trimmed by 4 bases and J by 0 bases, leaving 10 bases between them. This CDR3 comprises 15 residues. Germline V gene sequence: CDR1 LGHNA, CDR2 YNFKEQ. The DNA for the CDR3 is TGTGCCAGCAGCCCTGACCGGAATAGCAATCAGCCCCAGCATTTT. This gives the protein CASSPDRNSNQPQHF.

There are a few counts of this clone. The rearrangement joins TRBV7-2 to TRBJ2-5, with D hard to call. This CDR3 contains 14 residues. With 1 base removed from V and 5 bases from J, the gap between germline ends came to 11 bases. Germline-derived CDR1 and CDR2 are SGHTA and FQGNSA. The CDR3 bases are TGTGCCAGCAGCTTAGGGGGATTCGGCGAGACCCAGTACTTC. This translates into CASSLGGFGETQYF.

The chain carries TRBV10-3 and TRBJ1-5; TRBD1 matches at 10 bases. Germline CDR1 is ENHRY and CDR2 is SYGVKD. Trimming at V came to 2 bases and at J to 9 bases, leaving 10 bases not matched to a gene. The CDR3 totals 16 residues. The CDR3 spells CAISERGQGPTGPQHF. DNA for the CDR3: TGTGCCATCAGTGAGAGGGGACAGGGGCCTACAGGGCCCCAGCATTTT.

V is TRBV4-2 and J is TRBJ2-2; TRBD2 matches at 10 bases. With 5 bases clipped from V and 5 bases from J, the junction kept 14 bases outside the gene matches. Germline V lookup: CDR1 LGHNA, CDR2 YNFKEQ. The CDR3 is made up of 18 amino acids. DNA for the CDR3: TGTGCCAGCAGCTCCCGGGGAGCGGGGGGGCCTGTGACCGGGGAGCTGTTTTTT. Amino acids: CASSSRGAGGPVTGELFF.

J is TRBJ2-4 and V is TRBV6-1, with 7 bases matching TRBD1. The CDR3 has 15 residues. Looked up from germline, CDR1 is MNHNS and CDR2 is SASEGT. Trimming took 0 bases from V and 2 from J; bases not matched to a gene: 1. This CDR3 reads CASSEATGTKNIQYF. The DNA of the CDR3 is TGTGCCAGCAGTGAAGCGACAGGGACCAAAAACATTCAGTACTTC.

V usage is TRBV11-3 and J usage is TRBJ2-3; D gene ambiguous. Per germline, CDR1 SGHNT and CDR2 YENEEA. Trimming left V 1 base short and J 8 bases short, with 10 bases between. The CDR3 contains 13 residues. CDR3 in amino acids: CASSLGLDGTQYF. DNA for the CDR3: TGTGCCAGCAGCTTAGGTCTAGACGGTACGCAGTATTTT. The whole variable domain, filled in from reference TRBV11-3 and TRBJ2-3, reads EAGVVQSPRYKIIEKKQPVAFWCNPISGHNTLYWYLQNLGQGPELLIRYENEEAVDDSQLPKDRFSAERLKGVDSTLKIQPAELGDSAVYLCASSLGLDGTQYFGPGTRLTVL.

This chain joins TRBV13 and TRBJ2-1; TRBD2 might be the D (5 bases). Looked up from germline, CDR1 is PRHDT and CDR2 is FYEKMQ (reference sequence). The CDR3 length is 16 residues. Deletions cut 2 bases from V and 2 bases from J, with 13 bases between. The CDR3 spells CASSLTPPGTYNEQFF. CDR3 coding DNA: TGTGCCAGCAGCTTAACCCCCCCGGGAACCTACAATGAGCAGTTCTTC. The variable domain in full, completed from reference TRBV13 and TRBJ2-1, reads AAGVIQSPRHLIKEKRETATLKCYPIPRHDTVYWYQQGPGQDPQFLISFYEKMQSDKGSIPDRFSAQQFSDYHSELNMSSLELGDSALYFCASSLTPPGTYNEQFFGPGTRLTVL.

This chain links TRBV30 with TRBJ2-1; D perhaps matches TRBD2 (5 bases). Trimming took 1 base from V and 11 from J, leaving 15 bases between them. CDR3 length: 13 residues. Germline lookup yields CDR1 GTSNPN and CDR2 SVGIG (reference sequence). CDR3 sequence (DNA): TGTGCCTGGAGTGAGGATAGCGCCCGAAAGCAGTTCTTC. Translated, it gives CAWSEDSARKQFF.

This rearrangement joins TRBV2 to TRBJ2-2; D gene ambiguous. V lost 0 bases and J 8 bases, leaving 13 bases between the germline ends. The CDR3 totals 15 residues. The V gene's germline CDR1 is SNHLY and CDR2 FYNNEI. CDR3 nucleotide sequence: TGTGCCAGCAGTGAAGCAGTAGGGTTCCCGGGGGAGCTGTTTTTT. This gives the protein CASSEAVGFPGELFF.

For the CDR3, the DNA is TGTGCCAGCTCACAGGAAGCGTGGGGGTGGACTGAAGCTTTCTTT. Residues: CASSQEAWGWTEAFF. The V and J genes are TRBV18 and TRBJ1-1; a possible D gene is TRBD1 (5 bases). The V end lost 4 bases, the J end lost 5 bases, and 17 bases lay between the germline ends. This CDR3 comprises 15 residues. Germline V gene data show CDR1 as KGHSH and CDR2 as LQKENI.

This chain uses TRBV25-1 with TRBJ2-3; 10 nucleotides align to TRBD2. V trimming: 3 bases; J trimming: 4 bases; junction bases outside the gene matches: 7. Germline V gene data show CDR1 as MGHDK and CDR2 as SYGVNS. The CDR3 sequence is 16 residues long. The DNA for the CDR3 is TGTGCCAGCAGTGAGCCAGCGGGGGGGCCAGCAGATACGCAGTATTTT. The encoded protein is CASSEPAGGPADTQYF. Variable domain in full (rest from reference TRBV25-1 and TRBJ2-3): EADIYQTPRYLVIGTGKKITLECSQTMGHDKMYWYQQDPGMELHLIHYSYGVNSTEKGDLSSESTVSRIRTEHFPLTLESARPSHTSQYLCASSEPAGGPADTQYFGPGTRLTVL.

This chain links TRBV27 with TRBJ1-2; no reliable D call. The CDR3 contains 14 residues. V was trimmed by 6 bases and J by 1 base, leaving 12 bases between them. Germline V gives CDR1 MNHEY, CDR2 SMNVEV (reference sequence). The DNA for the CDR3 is TGTGCCAGCAGCCCCCGAACGGTTAACTATGGCTACACCTTC. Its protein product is CASSPRTVNYGYTF.

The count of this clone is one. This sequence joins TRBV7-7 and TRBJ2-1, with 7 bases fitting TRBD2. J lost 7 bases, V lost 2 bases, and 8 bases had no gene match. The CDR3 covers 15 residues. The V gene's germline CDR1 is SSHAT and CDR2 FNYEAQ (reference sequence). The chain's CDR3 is CASSLSGATINEQFF. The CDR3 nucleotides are TGTGCCAGCAGCTTAAGCGGGGCCACAATAAATGAGCAGTTCTTC.

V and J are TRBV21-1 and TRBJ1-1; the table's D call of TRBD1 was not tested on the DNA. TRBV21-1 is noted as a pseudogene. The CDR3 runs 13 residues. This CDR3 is CATPSRQGTEAFF. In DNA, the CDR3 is TGTGCCACCCCAAGTCGACAGGGCACTGAAGCTTTCTTT.

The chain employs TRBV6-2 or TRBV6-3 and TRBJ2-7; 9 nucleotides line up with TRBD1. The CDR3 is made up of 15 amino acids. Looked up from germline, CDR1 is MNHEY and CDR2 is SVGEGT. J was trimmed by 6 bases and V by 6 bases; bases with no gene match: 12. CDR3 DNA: TGTGCCAGCAGCCCCCTGGGACAGGGAAGAAGCGAGCAGTACTTC. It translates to CASSPLGQGRSEQYF.